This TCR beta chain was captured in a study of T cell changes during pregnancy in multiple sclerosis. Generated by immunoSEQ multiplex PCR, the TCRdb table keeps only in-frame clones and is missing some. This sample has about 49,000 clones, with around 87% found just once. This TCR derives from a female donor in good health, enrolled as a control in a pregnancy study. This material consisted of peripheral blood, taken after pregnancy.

This chain's CDR3 is CASGTGSQMNTEAFF. DNA of the CDR3: TGCGCCAGCGGGACAGGGTCCCAGATGAACACTGAAGCTTTCTTT. The chain carries TRBV5-1 and TRBJ1-1; 9 bases map to TRBD1. The CDR3 loop spans 15 amino acids. Losses at the gene ends were 7 bases for V and 0 bases for J; bases not matched to a gene: 7. Germline CDR1 and CDR2: SGHRS and YFSETQ.